These 29 T cell receptor beta chains share one sample of origin, sequenced in a study of vaccination and CD4 T cells after COVID-19. Treatment described: roughly 10-day PBMC culture with coronavirus spike peptide pools or control peptides (ViraFEST assay). CD4+ T cells of the unexposed donor were collected before the COVID-19 pandemic (2011-2018). CD4+ T cells that had been cultured provided DNA sequenced with the Oncomine TCR Beta short-read assay. Genomic DNA extraction was carried out from cultured CD4+ T cells. TCRdb redid the calling of the PCR reads with MiXCR, one entry per CDR3 protein. Of around 10,000 distinct CDR3 sequences in the sample, around 30% were seen once. Their antigen targets remain unknown. The specimen was CD4+ T cells from blood, cultured in vitro. These receptors all stem from a human donor in good health.

To note about this clonotype: The conserved closing phenylalanine or tryptophan is absent in this CDR3, likely reflecting a read error. V and J are TRBV15 and TRBJ1-5; 7 nucleotides agree with TRBD1. Trimming took 5 bases from V and 4 from J; bases not matched to a gene: 11. Germline CDR1 reads LNHNV; CDR2 reads YYDKDF (reference sequence). The CDR3 is 16 amino acids. DNA for the CDR3: TGTGCCACCAGCGCCAATCTTCCAGGGGGAAATCAGCCCCAGCATTCT. Translation: CATSANLPGGNQPQHS.

V and J are TRBV11-2 and TRBJ2-5; maybe TRBD1 (6 bases). The CDR3 covers 14 residues. Trimming cost V 6 bases and J 1 base, with 12 bases left between them. Germline V lookup: CDR1 SGHAT, CDR2 FQNNGV. This CDR3 reads CASSTGPVQETQYF. The CDR3 nucleotides read TGTGCCAGCAGTACAGGGCCCGTCCAAGAGACCCAGTACTTC.

The chain joins TRBV15 to TRBJ2-1; D not resolved. Trimming removed 3 bases from V and 4 bases from J, with 13 bases in between. This CDR3 contains 15 residues. Germline values: CDR1 LNHNV, CDR2 YYDKDF (reference sequence). The CDR3 loop is CATSRSRGEYNEQFF. CDR3 DNA: TGTGCCACCAGCAGGTCACGAGGAGAGTACAATGAGCAGTTCTTC.

This clonotype showed up just a few times. The rearrangement links TRBV19 to TRBJ2-1, with 7 bases identical to TRBD2. Trimming took 7 bases from V and 2 from J; bases not matched to a gene: 5. The CDR3 spans 14 residues. Germline V CDR1 and CDR2: LNHDA, SQIVND (reference sequence). This CDR3 reads CASKAGVPYNEQFF. CDR3 nucleotides: TGTGCCAGTAAGGCGGGAGTTCCCTACAATGAGCAGTTCTTC.

The V call is TRBV10-2, the J call TRBJ1-5; 7 bases map to TRBD1. Germline V gene sequence: CDR1 WSHSY, CDR2 SAAADI. Trimming removed 2 bases from V and 9 bases from J; junction bases left unmatched: 7. The CDR3 is 14 residues long. CDR3 loop: CASSEEGQPGPQHF. The CDR3 nucleotides read TGCGCCAGCAGTGAGGAGGGACAGCCCGGGCCCCAGCATTTT.

This clonotype showed up just a few times. The chain is built from TRBV20-1 and TRBJ2-7; 9 nucleotides align to TRBD1. The V segment lost 5 bases and the J segment 7 bases; nucleotides outside the gene matches: 12. The CDR3 consists of 14 residues. CDR1 is DFQATT and CDR2 is SNEGSKA in the germline V gene (reference sequence). The CDR3 region is CSASRRTGEDEQYF. CDR3 bases: TGCAGTGCTTCCCGTCGGACAGGGGAGGATGAGCAGTACTTC.

There are a few counts of this clonotype. The chain employs TRBV19 and TRBJ1-2, with D perhaps TRBD1 (5 bases). The CDR3 has 15 amino acids. V was shortened by 2 bases and J by 5 bases, with 15 bases between the two germline ends. The germline CDR1 and CDR2 sequences are LNHDA and SQIVND (reference sequence). CDR3 sequence: CASSIRDALRYGYTF. DNA of the CDR3: TGTGCCAGTAGTATACGGGACGCCCTTCGGTATGGCTACACCTTC.

This clonotype was seen a few times. The rearrangement uses TRBV27 and TRBJ2-1, with D unresolved. Germline assignment: CDR1 MNHEY and CDR2 SMNVEV (reference sequence). The CDR3 is 13 residues long. Trimming removed 6 bases at V and 2 bases at J, with 8 bases between. The CDR3 is CASRVSAYNEQFF. CDR3 DNA: TGTGCCAGCAGGGTGTCCGCCTACAATGAGCAGTTCTTC.

This clonotype has more than one count but fewer than ten. The chain recombines TRBV20-1 with TRBJ2-5; the D is unclear. The CDR3 covers 14 residues. V was trimmed by 2 bases and J by 4 bases, leaving 14 bases between them. Germline CDR1 and CDR2: DFQATT and SNEGSKA (reference sequence). CDR3 sequence reads: CSARRALTLETQYF. CDR3 sequence (DNA): TGCAGTGCTAGAAGGGCATTGACCCTAGAGACCCAGTACTTC.

A few counts support this clonotype. The rearrangement links TRBV19 to TRBJ2-3; D is uncertain. Germline V gene lookup returns CDR1 LNHDA and CDR2 SQIVND (reference sequence). V lost 3 bases and J lost 4, with 8 bases in between. The CDR3 length is 13 residues. The CDR3 DNA follows: TGTGCCAGTAGTATTATAGGGTCAGATACGCAGTATTTT. It translates to CASSIIGSDTQYF.

This clonotype was seen more than once but under ten times. This sequence joins TRBV7-2 and TRBJ1-2; D is undetermined. The CDR3 loop spans 15 amino acids. Germline-derived CDR1 and CDR2 are SGHTA and FQGNSA. V gave up 2 bases and J gave up 6 bases, with 16 bases separating them. This CDR3 is CASSLNIQPYNGYTF. The CDR3 DNA reads TGTGCCAGCAGCTTAAATATACAGCCTTATAATGGCTACACCTTC.

About this clonotype itself: No conserved phenylalanine or tryptophan is present at the end of the CDR3, so a read error is the likely explanation. CDR3 nucleotides: TGTGCCAGCAGCCCGGGGAGGGGAGAGACCCAGTACTAC. Translated: CASSPGRGETQYY. V and J are TRBV7-8 and TRBJ2-5; 7 nucleotides agree with TRBD2. Trimming at V came to 5 bases and at J to 4 bases, leaving 4 bases not matched to a gene. Germline V gene lookup returns CDR1 SGHVS and CDR2 FQNEAQ. The CDR3 sequence is 13 residues long.

This clonotype has just a few counts. V is TRBV7-8 and J is TRBJ1-3, with a possible D match to TRBD1 (6 bases). The CDR3 totals 15 residues. The V end lost 6 bases, the J end lost 1 base, and 13 bases lay between the germline ends. CDR1 and CDR2 from the germline V gene are SGHVS and FQNEAQ. CDR3 sequence reads: CASSSPGDSGNTIYF. CDR3 nucleotide sequence: TGTGCCAGCAGTTCCCCAGGGGATTCTGGAAACACCATATATTTT.

The rearrangement links TRBV4-1 to TRBJ2-5; TRBD2 matches 10 bases. The germline gives CDR1 MGHRA, CDR2 YSYEKL. CDR3 length: 17 residues. With V trimmed by 0 bases and J by 5 bases, 9 bases remained unmatched. The CDR3 DNA follows: TGCGCCAGCAGCCAAGACGAAGCTAGCGGGAGAGGTGAGACCCAGTACTTC. It translates to CASSQDEASGRGETQYF.

The chain recombines TRBV18 with TRBJ1-2; 8 nucleotides align to TRBD1. After removal of 6 bases from V and 4 bases from J, the junction contained 4 bases not matched to a gene. The CDR3 totals 13 residues. The germline gives CDR1 KGHSH, CDR2 LQKENI. DNA for the CDR3: TGTGCCAGCTCCGCGGGACAGGCCTATGGCTACACCTTC. This sequence encodes CASSAGQAYGYTF.

This clonotype is deemed medium-sized. The chain combines TRBV27 with TRBJ2-5, with D perhaps being TRBD1 or TRBD2 (5 bases each). In germline, CDR1 is MNHEY, CDR2 SMNVEV (reference sequence). CDR3 length equals 14 residues. The V end was cut by 5 bases, the J end by 1 base, with 11 bases between. The CDR3 sequence: CASSRTGAQETQYF. For the CDR3, the DNA is TGTGCCAGCAGTCGGACCGGGGCCCAAGAGACCCAGTACTTC.

This chain uses TRBV9 with TRBJ1-3; D is unclear. Looked up from germline, CDR1 is SGDLS and CDR2 is YYNGEE. Trimming pared 3 bases from V and 2 bases from J, leaving 12 bases between. CDR3 length: 15 amino acids. This chain's CDR3 is CASSAADRPGNTIYF. The CDR3, as DNA: TGTGCCAGCAGCGCAGCGGATAGGCCTGGAAACACCATATATTTT.

This clonotype was detected a few times. V usage is TRBV20-1 and J usage is TRBJ2-5; 9 nucleotides agree with TRBD2. The CDR3 length is 13 residues. Germline values: CDR1 DFQATT, CDR2 SNEGSKA (reference sequence). Trimming took 6 bases from V and 1 from J; bases not matched to a gene: 3. CDR3 nucleotides: TGCAGTGCGAAAGCGGGAGGCCAAGAGACCCAGTACTTC. Protein sequence: CSAKAGGQETQYF.

This clonotype appeared a few times. This chain connects TRBV7-2 to TRBJ1-5, with D possibly being TRBD1 (5 bases). The CDR3 contains 15 residues. V gave up 2 bases and J gave up 10 bases, with 18 bases separating them. The germline V gene encodes CDR1 SGHTA and CDR2 FQGNSA. The CDR3, as DNA: TGTGCCAGCAGCTTAATCTCAGGGAGAGTCGACCCCCAGCATTTT. Amino acid sequence: CASSLISGRVDPQHF.

The J gene is TRBJ2-2, the V gene TRBV28; D is unclear. V was pared by 5 bases and J by 0 bases, with 7 bases between. This CDR3 spans 14 amino acids. CDR1 and CDR2 from the germline V gene are MDHEN and SYDVKM. The CDR3 loop is CASSVHPNTGELFF. DNA for the CDR3: TGTGCCAGCAGTGTACACCCGAACACCGGGGAGCTGTTTTTT.

The V call is TRBV28, the J call TRBJ1-1; a weak D match, TRBD1 (5 bases). The CDR3 length is 15 residues. Germline V CDR1 and CDR2: MDHEN, SYDVKM. V was shortened by 5 bases and J by 1 base, with 14 bases between the two germline ends. The CDR3 DNA reads TGTGCCAGCAGTCTTCCGGGACGGCGGAACACTGAAGCTTTCTTT. Translated, it gives CASSLPGRRNTEAFF.

This chain uses TRBV6-2 or TRBV6-3 with TRBJ1-5; TRBD1 matches at 7 bases. Germline CDR1 and CDR2: MNHEY and SVGEGT. V trimming: 6 bases; J trimming: 3 bases; junction bases outside the gene matches: 11. The CDR3 is 16 residues long. The CDR3 protein is CASSTDRARFNQPQHF. The CDR3 region has the DNA TGTGCCAGCAGCACTGACAGGGCCCGCTTCAATCAGCCCCAGCATTTT.

This clonotype showed up just a few times. This chain links TRBV10-3 with TRBJ2-3; 7 nucleotides line up with TRBD1. CDR1 is ENHRY, CDR2 SYGVKD, per germline. The CDR3 has 12 residues. The junction had 2 bases not matched to a gene; V was cut back by 9 bases and J by 2 bases. The CDR3 bases are TGTGCCATTGGACAGGTCACAGATACGCAGTATTTT. Translation gives CAIGQVTDTQYF.

The CDR3 protein is CSATDRGRGDTGELFF. The CDR3 DNA sequence: TGCAGTGCGACGGACAGGGGGCGGGGGGACACCGGGGAGCTGTTTTTT. The chain has TRBV20-1 and TRBJ2-2; TRBD1 matches 11 bases. This CDR3 has 16 residues. Germline-derived CDR1 and CDR2 are DFQATT and SNEGSKA (reference sequence). Unmatched junction bases numbered 9, after V lost 6 bases and J lost 3 bases.

The chain has TRBV18 and TRBJ2-1, with 12 nucleotides matching TRBD1. The junction had 15 bases not matched to a gene; V was cut back by 3 bases and J by 12 bases. The CDR3 loop spans 17 amino acids. Germline V gene lookup returns CDR1 KGHSH and CDR2 LQKENI. This CDR3 is CASSPGGTGGRFNGQFF. Here the CDR3 DNA reads TGTGCCAGCTCACCGGGTGGGACAGGGGGCAGATTCAACGGGCAGTTCTTC.

This clonotype was counted a few times. This rearrangement joins TRBV19 to TRBJ1-1; TRBD1 aligns across 7 bases. The germline V gene has CDR1 LNHDA and CDR2 SQIVND (reference sequence). This CDR3 has 14 amino acids. The junction had 4 bases not matched to a gene; V was cut back by 4 bases and J by 2 bases. CDR3 protein: CASSRGDSNTEAFF. In nucleotides, the CDR3 is TGTGCCAGTAGTAGGGGGGACAGCAACACTGAAGCTTTCTTT.

The gene calls are TRBV7-2 and TRBJ2-7; D is unresolved. Per the germline V gene, CDR1 is SGHTA and CDR2 is FQGNSA. CDR3 length: 15 residues. The germline V and J ends were trimmed by 0 bases and 4 bases, with 13 bases remaining between them. CDR3 nucleotides: TGTGCCAGCAGCTTAGCGCACGGGCAGGCGTACGAGCAGTACTTC. It codes for CASSLAHGQAYEQYF.

This clonotype was found a few times. This chain connects TRBV4-2 to TRBJ1-1, with a weak D call TRBD1 (6 bases). Germline loops: CDR1 LGHNA, CDR2 YNFKEQ. V shed 6 bases and J shed 0 bases, with 17 bases lying between them. The CDR3 runs to 16 residues. The CDR3 protein is CASRDQGHRMNTEAFF. The DNA of the CDR3 is TGTGCCAGCAGGGACCAGGGGCATAGGATGAACACTGAAGCTTTCTTT.

This chain joins TRBV7-6 and TRBJ2-7, with D perhaps matching TRBD2 (6 bases). The CDR3 is made up of 12 amino acids. Germline lookup yields CDR1 SGHVS and CDR2 FNYEAQ. The CDR3 DNA sequence: TGTCCCACGGGGGTATCGGCCTACGAGCAGTACTTC. Its translation: CPTGVSAYEQYF.